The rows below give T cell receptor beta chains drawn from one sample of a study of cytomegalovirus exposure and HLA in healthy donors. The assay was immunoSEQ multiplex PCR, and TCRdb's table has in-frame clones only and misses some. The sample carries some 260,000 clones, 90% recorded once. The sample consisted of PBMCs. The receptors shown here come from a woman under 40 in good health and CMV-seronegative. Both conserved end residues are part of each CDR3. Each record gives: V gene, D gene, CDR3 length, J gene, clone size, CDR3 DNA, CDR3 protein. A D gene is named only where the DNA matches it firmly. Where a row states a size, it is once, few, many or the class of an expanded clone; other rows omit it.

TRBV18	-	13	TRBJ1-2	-	TGTGCCAGCTCCGAGGGGAACAACTATGGCTACACCTTC	CASSEGNNYGYTF
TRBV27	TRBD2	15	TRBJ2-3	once	TGTGCCAGCAGTCATCAGCGGGATAGCACAGATACGCAGTATTTT	CASSHQRDSTDTQYF
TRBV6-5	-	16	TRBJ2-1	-	TGTGCCAGCAGTTACTCGATCAGGGGCTCCTACAATGAGCAGTTCTTC	CASSYSIRGSYNEQFF
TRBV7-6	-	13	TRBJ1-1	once	TGTGCCAGCAGCTTATCCCCGGCGACTGAAGCTTTCTTT	CASSLSPATEAFF
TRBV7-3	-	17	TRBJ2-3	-	TGTGCCAGCAGCCAAGTGACACAGGGGACTAGCACAGATACGCAGTATTTT	CASSQVTQGTSTDTQYF
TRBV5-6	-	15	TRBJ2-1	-	TGTGCCAGCAGCGCAGTAACTGGCCCGTTCAATGAGCAGTTCTTC	CASSAVTGPFNEQFF
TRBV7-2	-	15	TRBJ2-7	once	TGTGCCAGCAGCTTAGATCCCCGCCTGGGCGACGAGCAGTACTTC	CASSLDPRLGDEQYF
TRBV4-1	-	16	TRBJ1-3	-	TGCGCCAGCAGCCCCGAGCAGGATAGCTCTGGAAACACCATATATTTT	CASSPEQDSSGNTIYF
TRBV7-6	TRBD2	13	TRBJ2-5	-	TGTGCCAGCAGCTCACTAGCGGCGGAGACCCAGTACTTC	CASSSLAAETQYF
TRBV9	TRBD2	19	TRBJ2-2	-	TGTGCCAGCAGCGTAGGGGGACTAGCGGGAGGGCCGAGCACCGGGGAGCTGTTTTTT	CASSVGGLAGGPSTGELFF
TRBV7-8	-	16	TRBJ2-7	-	TGTGCCAGCAGCGGACGGAGAAAGGGGCTTAGCTACGAGCAGTACTTC	CASSGRRKGLSYEQYF
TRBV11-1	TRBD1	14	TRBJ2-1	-	TGTGCCAGCAGCCCCGCAGGGGGATACAATGAGCAGTTCTTC	CASSPAGGYNEQFF
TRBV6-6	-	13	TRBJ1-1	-	TGTGCCAGCAGGGGGGAGGGGGGCACTGAAGCTTTCTTT	CASRGEGGTEAFF
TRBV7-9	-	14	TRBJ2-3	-	TGTGCCAGCAGCTTAACGGGAAGCACAGATACGCAGTATTTT	CASSLTGSTDTQYF
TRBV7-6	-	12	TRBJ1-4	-	TGTGCCCAAGGTCGGGCGGAGGAAAAACTGTTTTTT	CAQGRAEEKLFF
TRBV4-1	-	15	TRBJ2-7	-	TGCGCCAGCAGCCAAGATCTCGCAGGGGTCTACGAGCAGTACTTC	CASSQDLAGVYEQYF
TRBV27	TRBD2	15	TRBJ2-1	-	TGTGCCAGCAGTTTTGGGACTAGCGGAGTGGGTGAGCAGTTCTTC	CASSFGTSGVGEQFF
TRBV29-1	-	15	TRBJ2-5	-	TGCAGCGCTGTACTGGGACGGGGATTAGACTGGACCCAGTACTTC	CSAVLGRGLDWTQYF
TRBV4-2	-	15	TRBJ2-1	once	TGTGCCAGCAGCCAAGTCGTCCTAGCGAACAATGAGCAGTTCTTC	CASSQVVLANNEQFF
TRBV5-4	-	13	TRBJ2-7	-	TGTGCCAGCAGCTTGGCCACTACCTACGAGCAGTACTTC	CASSLATTYEQYF
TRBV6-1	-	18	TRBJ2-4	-	TGTGCCAGCAGTGACGTAAGTCACAGAACCCTAGCCAAAAACATTCAGTACTTC	CASSDVSHRTLAKNIQYF
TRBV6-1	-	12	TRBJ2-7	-	TGTGCCAGCTCTGAGGGACTCCACGAGCAGTACTTC	CASSEGLHEQYF
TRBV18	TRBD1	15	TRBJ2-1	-	TGTGCCAGCTCAACTGTCCAGGGGGCGGGGAATGAGCAGTTCTTC	CASSTVQGAGNEQFF
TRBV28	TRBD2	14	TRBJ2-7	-	TGTGCCAGCAGTTTTCTAGCGGGAGATGGGGAGCAGTACTTC	CASSFLAGDGEQYF
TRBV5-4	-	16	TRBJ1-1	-	TGTGCCAGCAGCTCCCTCGGTGCCCTGGGGCACACTGAAGCTTTCTTT	CASSSLGALGHTEAFF
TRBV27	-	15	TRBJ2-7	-	TGTGCCAGCAGTTTATCGGCAGGGGCACTGTACGAGCAGTACTTC	CASSLSAGALYEQYF
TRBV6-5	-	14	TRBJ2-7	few	TGTGCCAGCGGACTCCGCAGGGACTCCTACGAGCAGTACTTC	CASGLRRDSYEQYF
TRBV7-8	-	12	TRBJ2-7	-	TGTGCCAGCAGCTTAAGCGCGGACCAGCAGTACTTC	CASSLSADQQYF
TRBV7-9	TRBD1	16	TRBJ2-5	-	TGTGCCAGCAGCCAATCCGGGACAGGGAATCAAGAGACCCAGTACTTC	CASSQSGTGNQETQYF
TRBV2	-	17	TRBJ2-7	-	TGTGCCAGCAGTGACTCGATAATAGCGGATAGCTCCTACGAGCAGTACTTC	CASSDSIIADSSYEQYF
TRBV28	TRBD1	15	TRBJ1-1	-	TGTGCCAGCAGCGGACAGGGTGGTGTCCCCACTGAAGCTTTCTTT	CASSGQGGVPTEAFF
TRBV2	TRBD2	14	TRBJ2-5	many	TGTGCCAGCAGAGCCACTAGCGTTCAAGAGACCCAGTACTTC	CASRATSVQETQYF
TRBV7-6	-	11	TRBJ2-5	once	TGTGCCAGCAGCTTAGCAGAGACCCAGTACTTC	CASSLAETQYF
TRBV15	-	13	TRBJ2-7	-	TGTGCCACCAGCAGAGATCAGGCGGAAGAGCAGTACTTC	CATSRDQAEEQYF
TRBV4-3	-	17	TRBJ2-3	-	TGCGCCAGCAGCCAAGAGCGGGCCCTACAAATACTAGATACGCAGTATTTT	CASSQERALQILDTQYF
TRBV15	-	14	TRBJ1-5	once	TGTGCCACCAGCAGGAACAGGGTTGGAGAGCCCCAGCATTTT	CATSRNRVGEPQHF
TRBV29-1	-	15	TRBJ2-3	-	TGCAGCGTTGCATGGATCGGGGCAAGCACAGATACGCAGTATTTT	CSVAWIGASTDTQYF
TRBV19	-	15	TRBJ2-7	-	TGTGCCAGTACCCCAGGGGTGGGACACATCTACGAGCAGTACTTC	CASTPGVGHIYEQYF
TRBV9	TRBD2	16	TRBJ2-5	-	TGTGCCAGCAGCGGCGGTAGCGGGACGTACCAAGAGACCCAGTACTTC	CASSGGSGTYQETQYF
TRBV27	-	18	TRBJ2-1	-	TGTGCCAGCAGTTTACGCCCTCTACTAGGAAGGTCCTACAATGAGCAGTTCTTC	CASSLRPLLGRSYNEQFF
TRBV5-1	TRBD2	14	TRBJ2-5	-	TGCGCCAGCAGCTTGGGTTCGGGAGGGGAGACCCAGTACTTC	CASSLGSGGETQYF
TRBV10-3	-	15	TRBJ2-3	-	TGTGCCATCAGTGCCCACTCCGGGAGCACAGATACGCAGTATTTT	CAISAHSGSTDTQYF
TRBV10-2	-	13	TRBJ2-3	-	TGCGCCAGCTTCAGAACTTTCACAGATACGCAGTATTTT	CASFRTFTDTQYF
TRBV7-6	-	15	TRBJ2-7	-	TGTGCCAGCAGCTCTAGTCCGGGTTATGGCTACGAGCAGTACTTC	CASSSSPGYGYEQYF
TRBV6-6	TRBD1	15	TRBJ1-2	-	TGTGCCAGCAGCCTCGGAGCAGGGGGCATCTATGGCTACACCTTC	CASSLGAGGIYGYTF
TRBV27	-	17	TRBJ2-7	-	TGTGCCAGCAGTTTATTACCCCTCCAGGACTCAACCTACGAGCAGTACTTC	CASSLLPLQDSTYEQYF
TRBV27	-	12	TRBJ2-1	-	TGTGCCAGCAGTTTGGGGGATCTTGAGCAGTTCTTC	CASSLGDLEQFF
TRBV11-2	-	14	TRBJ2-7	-	TGTGCCAGCAGCTTAGACTGGCAGGACTACGAGCAGTACTTC	CASSLDWQDYEQYF
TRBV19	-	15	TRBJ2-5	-	TGTGCCAGTAGTATTGGCGGGCCGCTAGGGGAGACCCAGTACTTC	CASSIGGPLGETQYF